Sequencing of this T cell receptor (beta chain) was carried out in a study of T cell responses to AZD1222 COVID-19 vaccine. Germline CDR1 reads MNHNY; CDR2 reads SVGAGI (reference sequence). V lost 8 bases and J lost 5, with 13 bases in between. CDR3 size: 12 residues. Produced via immunoSEQ multiplex PCR; TCRdb's table is partial and in-frame only. The table has roughly 150,000 clones, over 85% seen once. The study's findings and limits: The donors showed a predominance of white British ancestry and of females, with possible underestimation of clonal diversity.

Comments on this clone: Its specificity is unknown.

Here the sequenced sample was peripheral blood, taken on day 0 of AZD1222 vaccination. The receptor comes from an adult in good health. The V gene is TRBV6-6, the J gene TRBJ2-7; D unresolved. CDR3 protein: CASFSNYNEQYF. For the CDR3, the DNA is TGTGCCAGCTTTTCGAATTATAACGAGCAGTACTTC.